The 25 T cell receptor beta chains below were found in one sample sequenced in a study of regulatory T cells in long-lasting Graves disease. Relying on iRepertoire HTBI primers and Arm-PCR of CDR3 regions, the team built TCR beta libraries. TCRdb re-analysed the multiplex PCR reads in MiXCR, keeping a single row per CDR3 protein. The repertoire consists of hundreds of thousands of distinct CDR3 sequences, with roughly 16% occurring once and the leading ten covering about 17%. The time point was: newly diagnosed GD, antithyroid drugs for less than 3 months. PBMC-extracted RNA yielded the TCR library. The same sample was also used in a study of T cells in Graves' hyperthyroidism and ophthalmopathy.

The sequenced sample was peripheral blood mononuclear cells (PBMCs), obtained at new diagnosis, from a patient treated with antithyroid drugs. The receptors were sampled from a woman in her twenties or thirties with Graves disease.

On this clonotype itself: The junction does not match germline at one end; this may be a read error. The CDR3 sequence is CASSPDSDSEQFF. CDR3 bases: TGCGCCAGCAGCCCGGACTCTGACAGTGAGCAGTTCTTC. The V gene is TRBV11-1, the J gene TRBJ2-1; D tentatively reads TRBD1 or TRBD2 (5 bases each). CDR1 and CDR2 from the germline V gene are SGHAT and FQDESV (reference sequence). This CDR3 is 13 amino acids long.

This clonotype was detected ten times or more. This chain uses TRBV6-2 or TRBV6-3 with TRBJ1-4; 7 bases align to TRBD1. V shed 7 bases, J shed 8 bases, and the junction held 13 bases outside the gene matches. The CDR3 covers 15 residues. Germline V gene lookup returns CDR1 MNHEY and CDR2 SVGEGT. The CDR3 region has the DNA TGTGCCAGCACCAAGCCAGGGGGGTTTAGGGAAAAACTGTTTTTT. It yields the protein CASTKPGGFREKLFF.

Worth noting for this clonotype: Germline is not matched at one junction end, which may reflect a read error. The chain carries TRBV2 and TRBJ1-1; D uncertain. Per the germline V gene, CDR1 is SNHLY and CDR2 is FYNNEI. This CDR3 comprises 12 residues. The DNA for the CDR3 is TGTGCCAGCAGCGAAGGTCCGCGGCAAGCTTTCTTT. Translation gives CASSEGPRQAFF.

Ten or more counts support this clonotype. V is TRBV28 and J is TRBJ1-5; tentatively, D is TRBD1 (5 bases). Germline V gives CDR1 MDHEN, CDR2 SYDVKM. The CDR3 has 15 residues. The V end lost 5 bases, the J end lost 6 bases, and 17 bases lay between the germline ends. The CDR3 bases are TGTGCCAGCAGTCGGCTTGCAGGGTCCCCTCAGCCCCAGCATTTT. It is translated as CASSRLAGSPQPQHF.

In this sample, this clonotype turned up a few times. The rearrangement uses TRBV14 and TRBJ2-4; 9 nucleotides align to TRBD1. CDR1 and CDR2 (germline): SGHDN, FVKESK. The V gene end was trimmed by 4 bases and the J gene end by 7 bases; junction bases not matched to a gene: 5. The CDR3 loop spans 14 amino acids. CDR3 DNA: TGTGCCAGCAGCCCTACAGGGGGCCGGAACATTCAGTACTTC. This gives the protein CASSPTGGRNIQYF.

The V and J genes are TRBV29-1 and TRBJ2-5; no firm D call. The CDR3 runs to 11 residues. Per the germline V gene, CDR1 is SQVTM and CDR2 is ANQGSEA. V was trimmed by 6 bases and J by 4 bases, leaving 9 bases between them. CDR3 region: CSVTRGETQYF. CDR3 nucleotides: TGCAGCGTCACCCGTGGAGAGACCCAGTACTTC.

This clonotype came up many times. V is TRBV27 and J is TRBJ1-2, with D hard to call. Germline CDR1 is MNHEY and CDR2 is SMNVEV (reference sequence). The CDR3 is 16 amino acids. Deletions cut 9 bases from V and 8 bases from J, with 28 bases between. CDR3 in amino acids: CASRAFGRTLPNGYTF. The CDR3 region has the DNA TGTGCCAGTCGCGCCTTCGGACGAACCCTCCCAAACGGCTACACCTTC.

The genes are TRBV18 and TRBJ2-5; no clear D. CDR3 size: 12 residues. CDR1 and CDR2 (germline): KGHSH, LQKENI. The V end lost 6 bases, the J end lost 3 bases, and 8 bases lay between the germline ends. DNA for the CDR3: TGTGCCAGCTCGTCCACGAAAGAGACCCAGTACTTC. This translates into CASSSTKETQYF.

This clonotype was counted at least ten times. The V gene is TRBV6-1, the J gene TRBJ2-5; tentatively, D is TRBD1 (6 bases). This CDR3 contains 15 residues. V dropped 8 bases and J dropped 2 bases, with 18 bases sitting between them. The germline gives CDR1 MNHNS, CDR2 SASEGT. Here the CDR3 DNA reads TGTGCCAGCTGTCGGACAGCTCTCTCGCAAGAGACCCAGTACTTC. This codes for CASCRTALSQETQYF.

This clonotype was recorded a few times. The chain is built from TRBV30 and TRBJ1-5; 9 positions match TRBD1. This CDR3 is built from 16 residues. The J segment lost 2 bases and the V segment lost 1 base, leaving 6 bases of the junction unmatched. Germline CDR1 GTSNPN, CDR2 SVGIG (reference sequence). CDR3 in amino acids: CAWSGNRGLGNQPQHF. For the CDR3, the DNA is TGTGCCTGGAGTGGCAACAGGGGGCTGGGCAATCAGCCCCAGCATTTT.

This clonotype was counted many times. The V gene is TRBV28, the J gene TRBJ2-7; TRBD2 aligns across 10 bases. The CDR3 extends over 15 amino acids. CDR1 is MDHEN, CDR2 SYDVKM, per germline. V was clipped by 6 bases and J by 1 base; unmatched bases: 6. This chain's CDR3 is CASSQAGGGSYEQYF. As DNA, the CDR3 is TGTGCCAGCAGCCAAGCGGGAGGGGGGTCCTACGAGCAGTACTTC.

This clonotype was seen a few times. Written as DNA, the CDR3 is TGTGCCTGGAGTGAAGGGTACACAGATACGCAGTATTTT. Its translation is CAWSEGYTDTQYF. V and J are TRBV30 and TRBJ2-3; D call uncertain. V was clipped by 1 base and J by 2 bases, with 7 bases between them. Germline-derived CDR1 and CDR2 are GTSNPN and SVGIG (reference sequence). The length of the CDR3 is 13 residues.

This clonotype was seen ten or more times. The rearrangement uses TRBV20-1 and TRBJ2-7; perhaps TRBD1 as D (6 bases). CDR1 DFQATT and CDR2 SNEGSKA come from the germline V gene (reference sequence). V was clipped by 5 bases and J by 3 bases, with 29 bases between them. The CDR3 runs 18 residues. CDR3 nucleotides: TGCAGTGCTGGCGTTGATTTAACAGGGACCCTCGTATTCTACGAGCAGTACTTC. Its protein is CSAGVDLTGTLVFYEQYF.

A few counts support this clonotype. This chain links TRBV6-5 with TRBJ1-2; D is uncertain. Trimming removed 2 bases at V and 4 bases at J, with 14 bases between. The CDR3 extends over 15 amino acids. Looked up from germline, CDR1 is MNHEY and CDR2 is SVGAGI. CDR3 loop: CASSYGARRGYGYTF. The CDR3 region has the DNA TGTGCCAGCAGTTACGGCGCCCGTCGGGGCTATGGCTACACCTTC.

Comment on this clonotype: A read error may explain this, as a much larger clone is one base away. The rearrangement joins TRBV6-1 to TRBJ2-5, with 8 bases that match TRBD1. J lost 2 bases, V lost 5 bases, and 7 bases had no gene match. This CDR3 is built from 15 residues. Germline-derived CDR1 and CDR2 are MNHNS and SASEGT. The CDR3, as DNA: TGTGCCAGCAGTAGGACGGACAGGGCGCAAGAGACCCAGTACTTC. It encodes CASSRTDRAQETQYF.

This clonotype was seen more than once but under ten times. The CDR3 loop is CASSFIRGQSNSPLHF. CDR3 nucleotides: TGTGCCAGCAGCTTTATCAGAGGACAGTCGAATTCACCCCTCCACTTT. The gene calls are TRBV7-9 and TRBJ1-6; D may be TRBD1 (6 bases). The V and J ends lost 3 bases and 7 bases respectively, with 16 bases between them. Germline values: CDR1 SEHNR, CDR2 FQNEAQ (reference sequence). This CDR3 spans 16 amino acids.

This clonotype was found many times. V usage is TRBV7-8 and J usage is TRBJ1-5; weak D call: TRBD1 (5 bases). The ends were cut back, 8 bases at V and 2 bases at J, with 16 bases in the middle. CDR1 SGHVS and CDR2 FQNEAQ come from the germline V gene. The CDR3 is made up of 15 amino acids. This chain's CDR3 is CASARPGGGNQPQHF. The CDR3 DNA reads as TGTGCCAGCGCCCGCCCCGGGGGAGGCAATCAGCCCCAGCATTTT.

At least ten counts were recorded for this clonotype. This chain uses TRBV28 with TRBJ2-5, with a tentative D call TRBD1 (5 bases). Germline lookup yields CDR1 MDHEN and CDR2 SYDVKM. The CDR3 loop spans 15 amino acids. V lost 7 bases, J lost 5 bases, and 20 bases lay in between. The CDR3 sequence is CASTPRVYRQETQYF. The CDR3, as DNA: TGTGCCAGCACTCCAAGGGTATACCGACAGGAGACCCAGTACTTC. The complete variable domain, with remaining parts taken from reference TRBV28 and TRBJ2-5, reads DVKVTQSSRYLVKRTGEKVFLECVQDMDHENMFWYRQDPGLGLRLIYFSYDVKMKEKGDIPEGYSVSREKKERFSLILESASTNQTSMYLCASTPRVYRQETQYFGPGTRLLVL.

This clonotype was detected many times. The chain couples TRBV10-3 to TRBJ2-1; the D gene is possibly TRBD2 (5 bases). CDR1 is ENHRY, CDR2 SYGVKD, per germline. This CDR3 spans 17 amino acids. Trimming stripped 4 bases from V and 4 bases from J, with 20 bases between. Here the CDR3 DNA reads TGTGCCATCAGTGGGACGCCGGGATCCAACTCATACAATGAGCAGTTCTTC. This translates into CAISGTPGSNSYNEQFF.

The table lists this clonotype with many counts. The chain has TRBV28 and TRBJ1-5; no definite D call. Looked up from germline, CDR1 is MDHEN and CDR2 is SYDVKM. The V and J ends lost 3 bases and 4 bases respectively, with 10 bases between them. The CDR3 spans 14 residues. CDR3 coding DNA: TGTGCCAGCAGTTTTATGGCAGAAAATCAGCCCCAGCATTTT. The encoded protein is CASSFMAENQPQHF.

CDR3 region: CSAKKAHSTDTQYF. The DNA for the CDR3 is TGCAGTGCTAAGAAAGCTCATAGCACAGATACGCAGTATTTT. This chain uses TRBV20-1 with TRBJ2-3, with D uncertain. The CDR3 has 14 residues. The germline V and J ends were trimmed by 4 bases and 0 bases, with 11 bases remaining between them. Looked up from germline, CDR1 is DFQATT and CDR2 is SNEGSKA (reference sequence).

This clonotype was seen a few times. This chain links TRBV7-2 with TRBJ1-2; D remains unclear. The CDR3 extends over 12 amino acids. Per the germline V gene, CDR1 is SGHTA and CDR2 is FQGNSA. The V gene lost 2 bases and the J gene lost 7 bases, with 8 bases spanning the gap. Here the CDR3 reads CASSLMVSGYTF. The DNA of the CDR3 is TGTGCCAGCAGCTTAATGGTTAGTGGCTACACCTTC.

This clonotype was recorded many times. V usage is TRBV6-2 or TRBV6-3 and J usage is TRBJ2-3; unclear D gene. Germline values: CDR1 MNHEY, CDR2 SVGEGT. There are 14 residues in the CDR3. Trimming stripped 0 bases from V and 3 bases from J, with 7 bases between. CDR3 sequence: CASSYSILTDTQYF. CDR3 nucleotides: TGTGCCAGCAGTTACTCGATTTTGACAGATACGCAGTATTTT.

This sequence joins TRBV19 and TRBJ2-3; D tentatively fits TRBD1 or TRBD2 (5 bases each). V shed 10 bases and J shed 4 bases, with 21 bases lying between them. The germline V gene has CDR1 LNHDA and CDR2 SQIVND (reference sequence). CDR3 size: 15 residues. The CDR3 region is CATLPGPTLADTQYF. The DNA of the CDR3 is TGTGCCACGTTACCGGGACCCACTTTGGCAGATACGCAGTATTTT.

V gene TRBV20-1 combines with J gene TRBJ1-4; no reliable D call. This CDR3 is 14 amino acids long. The V end was cut by 4 bases, the J end by 0 bases, with 9 bases between. Germline CDR1 and CDR2: DFQATT and SNEGSKA (reference sequence). The CDR3 DNA reads as TGCAGTGCTAAAACTCGTGCAACTAATGAAAAACTGTTTTTT. Residues: CSAKTRATNEKLFF.